The rows below give T cell receptor beta chains drawn from one sample of a study of CXCR3-negative and CXCR3-positive naive CD8 T cells. TCRdb reprocessed the 5' RACE reads, keeping one entry per CDR3 protein, no DNA. The repertoire table contains 55,000 to 70,000 distinct CDR3 sequences. Input material: naive CXCR3+ CD8+ T cells from blood. These receptors were obtained from a human donor in good health. Some clones in this sample may be carry-over from other donors' samples. The CDR3 runs from the conserved cysteine through the conserved F or W. The size field is filled for only some rows; it gives once, few, many or a size class.

J | size | length | V | CDR3
TRBJ1-1 | medium-sized | 12 | TRBV10-2 | CASSDSSREAFF
TRBJ2-7 | - | 13 | TRBV4-1 | CASSRNQNYEQYF
TRBJ1-1 | - | 13 | TRBV5-1 | CASRGGMDTEAFF
TRBJ2-1 | - | 14 | TRBV13 | CASSDEGKRNEQFF
TRBJ2-5 | - | 15 | TRBV2 | CASRVYSGGQETQYF
TRBJ2-3 | - | 14 | TRBV28 | CASSPTLSADTQYF
TRBJ1-1 | - | 13 | TRBV6-5 | CASSPGPYSEAFF
TRBJ1-2 | - | 13 | TRBV29-1 | CSVEDLMNYGYTF
TRBJ2-3 | - | 14 | TRBV6-4 | CASSESGGADTQYF
TRBJ2-4 | - | 12 | TRBV6-2/TRBV6-3 | CASSTLGNIQYF
TRBJ2-1 | - | 15 | TRBV27 | CASSLGPAPYNEQFF
TRBJ2-7 | - | 13 | TRBV21-1 | CARQRAIPYEQYF
TRBJ1-1 | - | 14 | TRBV7-6 | CASSLAPTIPEAFF
TRBJ2-2 | - | 14 | TRBV5-1 | CASSLVTGAGELFF
TRBJ1-3 | - | 15 | TRBV7-6 | CASSSGVISGNTIYF
TRBJ1-1 | - | 14 | TRBV7-9 | CASSLAGGIAEAFF
TRBJ2-7 | - | 14 | TRBV7-9 | CASSSRQVANEQYF
TRBJ2-2 | - | 15 | TRBV29-1 | CSVLPGTVNTGELFF
TRBJ1-2 | - | 14 | TRBV29-1 | CSVLGGVVNYGYTF
TRBJ2-7 | - | 13 | TRBV6-1 | CASSEGSADEQYF
TRBJ2-2 | - | 14 | TRBV9 | CASSVEAGTGELFF
TRBJ1-2 | - | 17 | TRBV6-5 | CASSYDPVWPDNYGYTF
TRBJ1-2 | - | 14 | TRBV29-1 | CSAGGAPTNYGYTF
TRBJ2-6 | - | 14 | TRBV2 | CASIRDSGANVLTF
TRBJ1-3 | - | 14 | TRBV4-3 | CASSQLGSGNTIYF
TRBJ1-5 | - | 13 | TRBV7-9 | CASSFNSNQPQHF
TRBJ2-2 | - | 13 | TRBV29-1 | CSVPQSNTGELFF
TRBJ2-1 | - | 15 | TRBV7-9 | CASSRPGPGNNEQFF
TRBJ2-1 | - | 13 | TRBV20-1 | CSARDRGGIEQFF
TRBJ1-1 | - | 14 | TRBV15 | CATSAPGVGPEAFF
TRBJ2-7 | - | 13 | TRBV7-2 | CASSLRGDYEQYF
TRBJ2-2 | - | 15 | TRBV6-1 | CASSKGTVNTGELFF
TRBJ1-1 | - | 13 | TRBV14 | CASSPLGGTEAFF
TRBJ2-5 | - | 11 | TRBV12-5 | CASGPPTHQYF
TRBJ2-1 | - | 12 | TRBV12-5 | CASGLTGSEQFF
TRBJ2-1 | - | 17 | TRBV27 | CASRDRTPSGLSGEQFF
TRBJ2-7 | - | 13 | TRBV28 | CASSFVEYYEQYF
TRBJ1-5 | - | 15 | TRBV7-9 | CASAPGGDFGQPQHF
TRBJ1-2 | - | 13 | TRBV13 | CASSPGTPFPYTF
TRBJ2-2 | - | 14 | TRBV7-9 | CASSWTGGIEELFF
TRBJ1-1 | - | 16 | TRBV4-2 | CASSQGASRGWTEAFF
TRBJ2-7 | - | 17 | TRBV4-1 | CASSQKGGGRLLYEQYF
TRBJ2-7 | - | 13 | TRBV20-1 | CSVFRGGYYEQYF
TRBJ2-7 | - | 11 | TRBV29-1 | CSVEDRRQPVF
TRBJ1-4 | - | 13 | TRBV15 | CATGTGYNEKLFF
TRBJ2-2 | - | 15 | TRBV7-2 | CASTPMGPNTGELFF
TRBJ2-1 | - | 14 | TRBV12-3/TRBV12-4 | CASFAPAGYNEQFF
TRBJ1-2 | - | 16 | TRBV12-3/TRBV12-4 | CASSWDVRVDADGYTF
TRBJ2-7 | - | 13 | TRBV7-9 | CASSSRTGGEQYF
TRBJ1-2 | - | 15 | TRBV5-6 | CASSSGAGSADGYTF
TRBJ1-4 | - | 17 | TRBV7-9 | CASSFPSPTWENEKLFF
TRBJ2-7 | - | 13 | TRBV27 | CASSLGRTYEQYF
TRBJ1-2 | - | 11 | TRBV20-1 | CSARYLGGYTF
TRBJ1-1 | - | 15 | TRBV10-1 | CASSDGRGATPEAFF
TRBJ2-7 | - | 12 | TRBV6-5 | CASGTGYHEQYF